This is a list of T cell receptor beta chains from one sample in a study of T cell changes during pregnancy in multiple sclerosis. Assay used: immunoSEQ multiplex PCR; TCRdb lists only in-frame clones, some missing. The top ten clones hold 1.5% of a sample with about 67,000 clones, 90% of them seen once. Sample: peripheral blood, taken in the third trimester of pregnancy. Receptors were obtained from a female donor with multiple sclerosis, enrolled in a pregnancy study. CDR3s include the opening cysteine and the closing phenylalanine or tryptophan. The D gene is left open where the match is weak. The size of a clone is reported for some rows only, either as once, few or many, or as a class for expanded clones.

V gene	clone size	D gene	J gene	CDR3 protein	CDR3 DNA
TRBV6-5	once	-	TRBJ1-3	CASSYRGIGNTIYF	TGTGCCAGCAGTTACCGGGGGATCGGAAACACCATATATTTT
TRBV11-2	-	-	TRBJ2-1	CASSPGLYNEQFF	TGTGCCAGCAGCCCGGGACTTTACAATGAGCAGTTCTTC
TRBV7-9	-	-	TRBJ2-2	CASSPPAGELFF	TGTGCCAGCAGCCCCCCCGCCGGGGAGCTGTTTTTT
TRBV4-1	-	-	TRBJ2-5	CASSQHGETQYF	TGCGCCAGCAGCCAACATGGCGAGACCCAGTACTTC
TRBV28	-	-	TRBJ2-5	CASSPPATETQYF	TGTGCCAGCAGCCCCCCAGCGACGGAGACCCAGTACTTC
TRBV5-6	-	TRBD2	TRBJ2-3	CASSSLSGGTQYF	TGTGCCAGCAGCTCCTTGTCGGGAGGTACGCAGTATTTT
TRBV9	-	TRBD1	TRBJ2-7	CASSVVATGAEQYF	TGTGCCAGCAGCGTAGTTGCGACAGGGGCCGAGCAGTACTTC
TRBV4-1	-	TRBD1	TRBJ1-1	CASSLLQGVGTEAFF	TGCGCCAGCAGCCTACTACAGGGGGTCGGTACTGAAGCTTTCTTT
TRBV7-9	-	TRBD1	TRBJ2-7	CASSSPGQGIYEQYF	TGTGCCAGCAGCTCGCCGGGACAGGGGATCTACGAGCAGTACTTC
TRBV5-4	-	TRBD2	TRBJ2-5	CASSLEVIGGRKETQYF	TGTGCCAGCAGCTTGGAGGTGATCGGGGGGAGAAAAGAGACCCAGTACTTC
TRBV18	-	-	TRBJ2-2	CASSPWTAMNTGELFF	TGTGCCAGCTCACCTTGGACAGCGATGAACACCGGGGAGCTGTTTTTT
TRBV18	once	-	TRBJ1-1	CASSPRAGAEAEAFF	TGTGCCAGCTCACCAAGGGCAGGGGCGGAGGCTGAAGCTTTCTTT
TRBV7-9	-	TRBD2	TRBJ2-3	CASSLTAGGTDTQYF	TGTGCCAGCAGCTTAACGGCGGGAGGGACAGATACGCAGTATTTT
TRBV7-6	-	TRBD1	TRBJ1-2	CASSLPLPTGGFGYTF	TGTGCCAGCAGCTTACCCCTGCCGACAGGGGGTTTTGGCTACACCTTC
TRBV19	-	TRBD2	TRBJ2-7	CASSLTSGKTYEQYF	TGTGCCAGTAGCCTTACTAGCGGCAAAACCTACGAGCAGTACTTC
TRBV11-3	few	-	TRBJ2-1	CASSLEQGGSSSYNEQFF	TGTGCCAGCAGCTTAGAACAGGGCGGGAGTAGCTCCTACAATGAGCAGTTCTTC
TRBV11-2	-	TRBD2	TRBJ2-6	CASSESLAVTGANVLTF	TGTGCCAGCAGCGAATCCCTAGCGGTGACTGGGGCCAACGTCCTGACTTTC
TRBV7-9	-	-	TRBJ1-3	CASSFTVSGNTIYF	TGTGCCAGCAGCTTTACAGTCTCTGGAAACACCATATATTTT
TRBV28	-	-	TRBJ2-7	CASSIGQLPYEQYF	TGTGCCAGCAGCATTGGACAGCTGCCCTACGAGCAGTACTTC
TRBV6-1	-	-	TRBJ2-5	CASSTEGTQYF	TGTGCCAGCAGTACCGAGGGGACCCAGTACTTC
TRBV30	few	-	TRBJ1-1	CAFTRESEILNTEAFF	TGTGCCTTTACCAGGGAATCAGAAATACTGAACACTGAAGCTTTCTTT
TRBV6-1	-	-	TRBJ1-4	CASSDVREGEKLFF	TGTGCCAGCAGTGATGTCAGGGAGGGCGAAAAACTGTTTTTT
TRBV4-3	-	-	TRBJ2-7	CASTGGGTGEQYF	TGCGCCAGCACTGGCGGGGGCACGGGGGAGCAGTACTTC
TRBV5-4	-	TRBD2	TRBJ2-2	CASSDGTSGHGIGELFF	TGTGCCAGCAGCGACGGGACTAGCGGGCACGGGATCGGGGAGCTGTTTTTT
TRBV6-1	-	TRBD1	TRBJ1-1	CASIVPTGGGTEAFF	TGTGCCAGCATAGTGCCCACAGGGGGGGGCACTGAAGCTTTCTTT
TRBV2	-	-	TRBJ1-6	CASSPPRQGFHSPLHF	TGTGCCAGCAGCCCCCCTAGGCAGGGATTTCATTCACCCCTCCACTTT
TRBV5-1	-	TRBD1	TRBJ2-7	CASSFNRGTYEQYF	TGCGCCAGCAGCTTTAACAGGGGGACCTACGAGCAGTACTTC
TRBV6-1	-	TRBD2	TRBJ2-1	CASSESSGRIDEQFF	TGTGCCAGCAGTGAAAGTAGCGGGAGAATTGATGAGCAGTTCTTC
TRBV10-2	-	-	TRBJ2-6	CASSGRLYSGANVLTF	TGCGCCAGCAGTGGGCGGCTGTACTCTGGGGCCAACGTCCTGACTTTC
TRBV9	-	TRBD1	TRBJ1-3	CASSVDTGDTSGNTIYF	TGTGCCAGCAGCGTTGATACAGGGGACACCTCTGGAAACACCATATATTTT
TRBV10-2	-	TRBD1	TRBJ1-2	CASSEKQGVNYGYTF	TGCGCCAGCAGTGAGAAGCAGGGGGTCAACTATGGCTACACCTTC
TRBV29-1	-	TRBD1	TRBJ2-7	CSVGGQATYEQYF	TGCAGCGTTGGGGGACAGGCAACCTACGAGCAGTACTTC
TRBV7-2	once	-	TRBJ1-1	CASRDGGQLYEAFF	TGTGCCAGCAGGGACGGCGGGCAGCTCTATGAAGCTTTCTTT
TRBV5-4	few	TRBD2	TRBJ2-1	CATFGTSFHEQFF	TGTGCCACGTTCGGGACTAGCTTCCATGAGCAGTTCTTC
TRBV14	-	TRBD2	TRBJ2-1	CASSQDWGGGNEQFF	TGTGCCAGCAGCCAAGATTGGGGGGGTGGCAATGAGCAGTTCTTC
TRBV7-3	-	TRBD2	TRBJ2-2	CASSHYGGGETGELFF	TGTGCCAGCAGCCATTATGGCGGGGGAGAGACCGGGGAGCTGTTTTTT
TRBV6-1	once	-	TRBJ1-5	CASRTYSNQPQHF	TGTGCCAGCAGGACTTACTCGAATCAGCCCCAGCATTTT
TRBV30	-	-	TRBJ1-2	CAWSVTENYGYTF	TGTGCCTGGAGTGTAACTGAGAACTATGGCTACACCTTC